These T cell receptor beta chains were read from a single sample in a study of T cells expressing NK-cell markers. TCRdb derives one entry per CDR3 protein from the 5' RACE reads, leaving out DNA. The clone table shows 450,000 to 600,000 distinct CDR3 sequences, with the ten largest holding less than 4.5%. Sequencing input: blood T cells: a sorted CD56 or NKG2C T cell subset, CD4+ or CD8+ T cells, or bulk PBMC T cells (not recorded which). The receptors here all came from a man between 18 and 35 years old in good health. CDR3s include the opening cysteine and the closing phenylalanine or tryptophan.

V gene: TRBV18; J gene: TRBJ2-1; CDR3 protein: CASSPGLGIDNEQFF
V gene: TRBV12-3/TRBV12-4; J gene: TRBJ2-2; CDR3 protein: CASSLLQTGELFF
V gene: TRBV12-5; J gene: TRBJ2-5; CDR3 protein: CASGFGTGVSETQYF
V gene: TRBV29-1; J gene: TRBJ2-3; CDR3 protein: CSVEDRGRVTDTQYF
V gene: TRBV20-1; J gene: TRBJ2-7; CDR3 protein: CSGAGGPGEQYF
V gene: TRBV5-1; J gene: TRBJ2-3; CDR3 protein: CASSLLGDMQYF
V gene: TRBV20-1; J gene: TRBJ1-2; CDR3 protein: CSARAGGQGGYTF
V gene: TRBV7-9; J gene: TRBJ1-3; CDR3 protein: CASSLTGTGGNTIYF
V gene: TRBV5-6; J gene: TRBJ1-2; CDR3 protein: CASSPMEGLVFRSYGYTF
V gene: TRBV20-1; J gene: TRBJ2-1; CDR3 protein: CSAFGLAGDRDEQFF
V gene: TRBV12-3/TRBV12-4; J gene: TRBJ1-6; CDR3 protein: CASSLGTVGSYNSPLHF
V gene: TRBV25-1; J gene: TRBJ2-2; CDR3 protein: CASSPGAGETGELFF
V gene: TRBV9; J gene: TRBJ2-5; CDR3 protein: CASSVGVGSQETQYF
V gene: TRBV24-1; J gene: TRBJ2-3; CDR3 protein: CATSDLGVSDTQYF
V gene: TRBV5-1; J gene: TRBJ2-2; CDR3 protein: CASSLFAGMTGELFF
V gene: TRBV5-6; J gene: TRBJ1-1; CDR3 protein: CASSLSKVTEAFF
V gene: TRBV12-3/TRBV12-4; J gene: TRBJ2-1; CDR3 protein: CASSFNRLDSYNEQFF
V gene: TRBV20-1; J gene: TRBJ2-3; CDR3 protein: CSAQLRGISTDTQYF
V gene: TRBV12-3/TRBV12-4; J gene: TRBJ2-5; CDR3 protein: CASRHGETQYF
V gene: TRBV25-1; J gene: TRBJ2-5; CDR3 protein: CASSDSRPAETQYF
V gene: TRBV20-1; J gene: TRBJ2-5; CDR3 protein: CSADKGLTETQYF
V gene: TRBV11-2; J gene: TRBJ2-2; CDR3 protein: CASSLLSWGARNTGELFF
V gene: TRBV11-2; J gene: TRBJ2-1; CDR3 protein: CASSLDGGLTDNEQFF